This T cell receptor beta chain was obtained from a study of T cells expressing NK-cell markers. Study-level information: Sorted CD3+CD56+NKG2C+, CD3+CD56+NKG2C- and CD3+CD56-NKG2C+ T cells provided the TCR beta repertoires.

CDR1 is SGHTA, CDR2 FQGTGA, per germline. The CDR3 spans 14 residues. General study results and limits: Dominant NKG2C+ clonotype frequencies of 1.0-7.0% of CD8+ T cells were measured in five or six donors.

Comment on this clonotype: Its cognate antigen is unknown.

The authors generated TCR beta cDNA through 5'RACE template switching with UMIs. TCRdb re-called the 5' RACE reads; every CDR3 protein appears as one record, without DNA. The ten most abundant clones cover about 10% of a sample with roughly 390,000 distinct CDR3 sequences. The specimen sequenced was blood T cells: a sorted CD56 or NKG2C T cell subset, CD4+ or CD8+ T cells, or bulk PBMC T cells (not recorded which). The sequence was obtained from a woman in her fifties or sixties in good health. This chain connects TRBV7-3 to TRBJ1-6; the TCRdb D gene call, TRBD1, has no DNA to confirm it. The CDR3 reads CASSAGTDLSPLHF.